This T cell receptor (beta chain) was captured by sequencing in a study of chemoradiotherapy in HPV16-positive cancers. Study-level findings and limits: During treatment, candidate HPV-specific clones and E7-related motifs expanded in tumor.

Clones were sequenced by immunoSEQ multiplex PCR, and TCRdb holds only the in-frame ones, with some missing. The sample lists around 760 clones; approximately 90% were seen once. Repeated repertoire sampling spanned the course of chemoradiotherapy. Points on this clone: Its antigen is not identified.

V shed 1 base and J shed 5 bases, with 3 bases lying between them. In germline, CDR1 is MGHRA, CDR2 YSYEKL. CDR3 length: 12 amino acids. The input for sequencing was tumor tissue, taken from a patient who underwent chemoradiotherapy. The sequence was collected from a human donor with HPV-associated anogenital cancer. The chain carries TRBV4-1 and TRBJ1-5, with D uncertain. The CDR3 reads CASSQGDQPQHF. The CDR3 DNA reads TGCGCCAGCAGCCAAGGAGATCAGCCCCAGCATTTT.